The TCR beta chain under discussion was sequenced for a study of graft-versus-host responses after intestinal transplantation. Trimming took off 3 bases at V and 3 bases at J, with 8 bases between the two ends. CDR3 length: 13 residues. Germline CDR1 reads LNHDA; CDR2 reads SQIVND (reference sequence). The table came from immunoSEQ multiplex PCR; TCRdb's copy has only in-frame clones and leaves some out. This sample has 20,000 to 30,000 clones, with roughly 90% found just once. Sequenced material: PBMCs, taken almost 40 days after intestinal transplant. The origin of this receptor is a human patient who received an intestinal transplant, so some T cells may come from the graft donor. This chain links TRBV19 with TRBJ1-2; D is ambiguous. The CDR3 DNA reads TGTGCCAGTAGTATTAACGGGGACTATGGCTACACCTTC. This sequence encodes CASSINGDYGYTF.